This T cell receptor beta chain came from a study of blood T cells in healthy people across ages. Study-wide findings and caveats: TCR beta diversity tracked closely with naive T cell percentage.

A second PCR, run for about 7 to 11 cycles, used a sample-barcoded 5' primer plus a J-beta primer mix. Each cDNA was tagged by a template-switch adaptor containing 12 random nucleotides. Via MiXCR, TCRdb re-called the 5' RACE reads, giving one row per CDR3 protein. Of approximately 730,000 distinct CDR3 sequences in the sample, 35% to 45% are singletons; the top ten hold 20% to 25%. A word on this clonotype: Its specificity is unknown.

The CDR3 contains 15 residues. V was trimmed by 1 base and J by 6 bases, leaving 13 bases between them. Germline loops: CDR1 SEHNR, CDR2 FQNEAQ (reference sequence). The sequence was obtained from a woman in her sixties or seventies in good health. The material sequenced was blood. The chain uses TRBV7-9 and TRBJ2-4, with D hard to call. CDR3 nucleotides: TGTGCCAGCAGCTTAGTTATTGGATCGAGAAACATTCAGTACTTC. Translated: CASSLVIGSRNIQYF.